The 28 T cell receptor beta chains listed next were all sequenced from one sample in a study of T cell repertoires in cytomegalovirus infection. Each CDR3 protein is one row after TCRdb ran MiXCR on the reads. This sample has more than 400,000 distinct CDR3 sequences, with about a quarter found just once. The sample comprised PBMCs. The receptors shown here come from a human donor in good health (CMV status not recorded). Some clones in this sample may be carry-over from other donors' samples.

The genes are TRBV7-2 and TRBJ2-5, with 11 nucleotides matching TRBD2. J gave up 5 bases and V 6 bases, and 8 bases lay outside the gene matches. Germline V gene lookup returns CDR1 SGHTA and CDR2 FQGNSA. This CDR3 spans 15 amino acids. The CDR3 DNA reads as TGTGCCAGCAGACCAATAGCGGGAGGGGGGGAGACCCAGTACTTC. It encodes CASRPIAGGGETQYF.

This chain joins TRBV7-2 and TRBJ2-1, with 7 positions matching TRBD1. From germline, CDR1 is SGHTA and CDR2 FQGNSA. Trimming removed 5 bases from V and 3 bases from J; junction bases left unmatched: 10. The CDR3 is 16 amino acids. DNA for the CDR3: TGTGCCAGCAGCCCGGTTGCGGACAGGTACTACAATGAGCAGTTCTTC. It codes for CASSPVADRYYNEQFF.

There are a few counts of this clonotype. The chain has TRBV7-9 and TRBJ2-3, with D unresolved. The CDR3 has 14 amino acids. V dropped 5 bases and J dropped 2 bases, with 11 bases sitting between them. Per germline, CDR1 SEHNR and CDR2 FQNEAQ (reference sequence). This CDR3 reads CASSDGIYTDTQYF. The CDR3, as DNA: TGTGCCAGCAGCGACGGTATCTACACAGATACGCAGTATTTT. Complete variable domain (other parts from reference TRBV7-9 and TRBJ2-3): DTGVSQNPRHKITKRGQNVTFRCDPISEHNRLYWYRQTLGQGPEFLTYFQNEAQLEKSRLLSDRFSAERPKGSFSTLEIQRTEQGDSAMYLCASSDGIYTDTQYFGPGTRLTVL.

V and J are TRBV7-2 and TRBJ2-7; 12 bases match TRBD2. Per the germline V gene, CDR1 is SGHTA and CDR2 is FQGNSA. This CDR3 has 17 amino acids. With 1 base clipped from V and 6 bases from J, the junction kept 10 bases outside the gene matches. The CDR3 DNA follows: TGTGCCAGCAGCTTAGATGGCGCTAGCGGGAGGGCCAGCGAGCAGTACTTC. This codes for CASSLDGASGRASEQYF.

This clonotype was seen a handful of times. The rearrangement joins TRBV23-1 to TRBJ2-4, with TRBD1 matching over 8 bases. Being an ORF, TRBV23-1 has a function that is uncertain. Germline trimming cut 0 bases from V and 3 bases from J; bases unmatched to any gene: 7. This CDR3 is 17 amino acids long. CDR3 DNA: TGCGCCAGCAGTCAATCGGTTCAGGGGGCCGGCAAAAACATTCAGTACTTC. This translates into CASSQSVQGAGKNIQYF.

This chain joins TRBV7-3 and TRBJ2-3; the D is unclear. CDR3 length: 14 amino acids. Between the trimmed V and J ends, which lost 2 bases and 4 bases, there was a span of 10 bases. The germline gives CDR1 SGHTA, CDR2 FQGTGA. Written as DNA, the CDR3 is TGTGCCAGCAGCTTAGCTGGTTTTGCAGATACGCAGTATTTT. Protein product: CASSLAGFADTQYF.

V is TRBV10-3 and J is TRBJ2-5; 7 bases agree with TRBD1. The V segment lost 3 bases and the J segment 3 bases; nucleotides outside the gene matches: 4. The CDR3 spans 14 residues. Germline-derived CDR1 and CDR2 are ENHRY and SYGVKD. The CDR3 loop is CAISDTQGKETQYF. In nucleotides, the CDR3 is TGTGCCATCAGTGACACACAGGGGAAAGAGACCCAGTACTTC.

The chain couples TRBV14 to TRBJ2-3, with 8 bases matching TRBD1. Germline CDR1 SGHDN, CDR2 FVKESK. The CDR3 has 15 residues. The V gene end was trimmed by 4 bases and the J gene end by 5 bases; junction bases not matched to a gene: 8. CDR3 loop: CASSPLQGARDTQYF. The CDR3, as DNA: TGTGCCAGCAGCCCTCTTCAGGGGGCGAGAGATACGCAGTATTTT.

In its sample, this clonotype was seen once. V is TRBV5-4 and J is TRBJ2-1; the match to TRBD2 covers 8 bases. Germline lookup yields CDR1 SGHNT and CDR2 YYREEE (reference sequence). The CDR3 spans 15 residues. Germline trimming cut 4 bases from V and 6 bases from J; bases unmatched to any gene: 9. In DNA form, the CDR3 reads TGTGCCAGCAGCCGACCCGGGACTAGGAGCAATGAGCAGTTCTTC. Translation: CASSRPGTRSNEQFF.

Of note for this clonotype: A much larger clone differs from this one at a single base, so this may be a read error. The rearrangement uses TRBV7-2 and TRBJ2-3; 11 bases fit TRBD2. The CDR3 totals 17 residues. Unmatched junction bases numbered 10, after V lost 5 bases and J lost 3 bases. Germline V CDR1 and CDR2: SGHTA, FQGNSA. The CDR3 protein is CASSPGLAEVGTDTQYF. The CDR3 DNA follows: TGTGCCAGCAGCCCGGGACTAGCGGAAGTGGGAACAGATACGCAGTATTTT.

This clonotype was detected only once. The chain couples TRBV7-8 to TRBJ2-1, with D unclear. The CDR3 contains 12 residues. Germline V gene lookup returns CDR1 SGHVS and CDR2 FQNEAQ. V dropped 5 bases and J dropped 6 bases, with 8 bases sitting between them. CDR3 region: CASSPTRNEQFF. The DNA of the CDR3 is TGTGCCAGCAGCCCCACCCGCAATGAGCAGTTCTTC.

This clonotype was seen a few times. The V and J genes are TRBV7-7 and TRBJ2-1; 8 nucleotides line up with TRBD2. V lost 11 bases, J lost 0 bases, and 6 bases stayed unmatched. Germline-derived CDR1 and CDR2 are SSHAT and FNYEAQ (reference sequence). The CDR3 covers 14 residues. CDR3 coding DNA: TGTGCCGCGGGGGGCCCAATCTCCTACAATGAGCAGTTCTTC. Protein: CAAGGPISYNEQFF.

In this sample, this clonotype turned up once. This CDR3 is CASSSPGGHYEQYV. The CDR3, as DNA: TGTGCCAGCAGTTCCCCAGGGGGGCACTACGAGCAGTACGTC. This chain uses TRBV28 with TRBJ2-7; a possible D gene is TRBD1 (7 bases). CDR1 and CDR2 (germline): MDHEN, SYDVKM. V lost 4 bases and J 3 bases, leaving 13 bases between the germline ends. This CDR3 has 14 amino acids.

The chain employs TRBV12-3 or TRBV12-4 and TRBJ1-1; D may be TRBD1 (6 bases). The CDR3 length is 15 residues. V was shortened by 5 bases and J by 5 bases, with 18 bases between the two germline ends. CDR3 bases: TGTGCCAGCAGTCCCGGGGGGCCCCTGGGGACTGAAGCTTTCTTT. Protein: CASSPGGPLGTEAFF.

The V call is TRBV12-5, the J call TRBJ2-2, with TRBD2 matching 9 bases. The CDR3 sequence is 13 residues long. V dropped 7 bases and J dropped 11; count of bases not matched to a gene: 8. CDR1 is LGHNT and CDR2 is FRNRAP in the germline V gene. Here the CDR3 reads CASEGLAGSELFF. The CDR3 DNA reads as TGTGCTAGTGAGGGGCTAGCGGGAAGCGAGCTGTTTTTT.

This clonotype was detected only a few times. V usage is TRBV7-2 and J usage is TRBJ2-1; 7 nucleotides line up with TRBD2. Losses at the gene ends were 3 bases for V and 5 bases for J; bases not matched to a gene: 7. The CDR3 spans 15 residues. Germline assignment: CDR1 SGHTA and CDR2 FQGNSA. In nucleotides, the CDR3 is TGTGCCAGCAGCTTCCGATCTAGCGGAAACAATGAGCAGTTCTTC. This encodes CASSFRSSGNNEQFF. Supplemented by reference TRBV7-2 and TRBJ2-1, the full variable domain reads GAGVSQSPSNKVTEKGKDVELRCDPISGHTALYWYRQSLGQGLEFLIYFQGNSAPDKSGLPSDRFSAERTGGSVSTLTIQRTQQEDSAVYLCASSFRSSGNNEQFFGPGTRLTVL.

V usage is TRBV11-2 and J usage is TRBJ2-1, with 12 bases fitting TRBD2. The CDR3 has 16 residues. J gave up 7 bases and V 5 bases, and 9 bases lay outside the gene matches. Germline values: CDR1 SGHAT, CDR2 FQNNGV. The DNA of the CDR3 is TGTGCCAGCAGCACCTTGACTAGCGGGAGTGTTAATGAGCAGTTCTTC. It yields the protein CASSTLTSGSVNEQFF. Using reference TRBV11-2 and TRBJ2-1 for the parts outside the CDR3, the full variable domain is EAGVAQSPRYKIIEKRQSVAFWCNPISGHATLYWYQQILGQGPKLLIQFQNNGVVDDSQLPKDRFSAERLKGVDSTLKIQPAKLEDSAVYLCASSTLTSGSVNEQFFGPGTRLTVL.

The J gene is TRBJ2-7, the V gene TRBV30; D might be TRBD2 (5 bases). V gave up 0 bases and J gave up 3 bases, with 6 bases separating them. CDR1 and CDR2 (germline): GTSNPN, SVGIG (reference sequence). The CDR3 is 12 residues long. The CDR3 loop reads CAWSVGNYEQYF. CDR3 sequence (DNA): TGTGCCTGGAGTGTCGGGAACTACGAGCAGTACTTC.

The chain carries TRBV13 and TRBJ2-1; either TRBD1 or TRBD2 may supply D (5 bases each). The CDR3 runs 15 residues. V dropped 6 bases and J dropped 1 base, with 13 bases sitting between them. Germline V gives CDR1 PRHDT, CDR2 FYEKMQ (reference sequence). The CDR3 DNA reads TGTGCCAGCAGGGGGGTAGAGAATTCCTACAATGAGCAGTTCTTC. This codes for CASRGVENSYNEQFF.

This chain uses TRBV18 with TRBJ1-6; D is possibly TRBD1 (5 bases). The CDR3 sequence is 15 residues long. Trimming left V 2 bases short and J 4 bases short, with 9 bases between. In germline, CDR1 is KGHSH, CDR2 LQKENI. CDR3 sequence: CASSPGTKYNSPLHF. CDR3 bases: TGTGCCAGCTCACCAGGGACCAAATATAATTCACCCCTCCACTTT.

This clonotype was found many times. The chain joins TRBV7-2 to TRBJ1-4; no definite D call. With 2 bases removed from V and 0 bases from J, the gap between germline ends came to 7 bases. The CDR3 runs 15 residues. Germline CDR1 reads SGHTA; CDR2 reads FQGNSA. The CDR3 loop reads CASSLQGPTNEKLFF. CDR3 DNA: TGTGCCAGCAGCTTACAAGGGCCAACTAATGAAAAACTGTTTTTT.

The chain combines TRBV19 with TRBJ2-2, with D perhaps being TRBD1 or TRBD2 (5 bases each). V gave up 8 bases and J gave up 4 bases, with 32 bases separating them. There are 20 residues in the CDR3. CDR1 and CDR2 from the germline V gene are LNHDA and SQIVND (reference sequence). CDR3 residues: CASASPGGSVHDGGTGELFF. CDR3 DNA sequence: TGTGCCAGTGCCTCACCCGGAGGTAGCGTTCATGATGGGGGCACCGGGGAGCTGTTTTTT.

Only a few counts were recorded for this clonotype. The chain uses TRBV28 and TRBJ2-7, with D maybe TRBD1 (5 bases). Germline CDR1 is MDHEN and CDR2 is SYDVKM. The CDR3 is 17 amino acids. V shed 1 base and J shed 2 bases, with 18 bases lying between them. CDR3: CASSLLSDRAGPYEQYF. CDR3 DNA: TGTGCCAGCAGTTTATTGAGTGATCGGGCAGGGCCCTACGAGCAGTACTTC.

The V gene is TRBV4-3, the J gene TRBJ1-2, with D perhaps matching TRBD1 (5 bases). V was pared by 0 bases and J by 7 bases, with 15 bases between. The CDR3 has 15 amino acids. CDR1 is LGHNA, CDR2 YSLEER, per germline. In nucleotides, the CDR3 is TGCGCCAGCAGCCAAGATATGAGGGGCGGTAGTGGCTACACCTTC. It yields the protein CASSQDMRGGSGYTF.

This clonotype was picked up many times. This rearrangement joins TRBV6-2 or TRBV6-3 to TRBJ1-1; possible D gene TRBD1, 5 bases. CDR3 length: 15 residues. Trimming took 6 bases from V and 5 from J, leaving 19 bases between them. Germline CDR1 is MNHEY and CDR2 is SVGEGT. The DNA of the CDR3 is TGTGCCAGCAGCCCCCCCGACAGAGGCGGAACTGAAGCTTTCTTT. Its translation: CASSPPDRGGTEAFF.

Comment on this clonotype: Relative to the germline gene, one junction end is altered; a read error may explain this. V usage is TRBV20-1 and J usage is TRBJ2-7, with D hard to call. CDR1 DFQATT and CDR2 SNEGSKA come from the germline V gene (reference sequence). This CDR3 has 11 residues. Here the CDR3 DNA reads TGCAGTGCTAGAACCCCGGGCCAGGAACTCTTC. It yields the protein CSARTPGQELF.

The chain is built from TRBV7-2 and TRBJ2-5; D not resolved. The germline V and J ends were trimmed by 5 bases and 5 bases, with 9 bases remaining between them. The CDR3 spans 12 residues. The V gene's germline CDR1 is SGHTA and CDR2 FQGNSA. CDR3 in amino acids: CASSPAAETQYF. CDR3 DNA: TGTGCCAGCAGCCCGGCGGCTGAGACCCAGTACTTC.

This clonotype was counted ten times or more. The J gene is TRBJ1-2, the V gene TRBV7-2; D may be TRBD1 (5 bases). CDR1 is SGHTA and CDR2 is FQGNSA in the germline V gene. This CDR3 contains 16 residues. V was trimmed by 6 bases and J by 6 bases, leaving 23 bases between them. CDR3 nucleotides: TGTGCCAGCAGTCCGGACGGCCTGGGGGGATTTAATGGCTACACCTTC. It codes for CASSPDGLGGFNGYTF.